This record looks at one T cell receptor beta chain sequence and its context. Authors' data handling: Amplification from reference gene primers served as the basis for estimated nucleated cell counts. Method: immunoSEQ multiplex PCR; TCRdb's copy keeps in-frame clones and lacks some. The DNA gave D and trimming, while V, J and clone size come from that table. The sample gives about 120,000 clones, approximately 80% of which show up once; more than 9% is in the top ten. This sample was included in a study of blood T cell repertoires in COVID-19. The overall study: Whether acute or convalescent, the COVID-19 samples came from the United States, Italy and Spain. From T cells, B-cell-depleted T cells, or PBMCs came the material, which was cDNA or gDNA.

The sequence derives from a human donor in a cohort sampled during active COVID-19. Sequenced sample: peripheral blood.

The chain's CDR3 is CASSPVASTGLNTEAFF. The CDR3 DNA sequence: TGTGCCAGCTCACCGGTCGCTTCGACAGGGCTGAACACTGAAGCTTTCTTT. The V gene is TRBV18, the J gene TRBJ1-1; 7 nucleotides align to TRBD1. After removal of 3 bases from V and 0 bases from J, the junction contained 10 bases not matched to a gene. CDR3 size: 17 residues. Germline V lookup: CDR1 KGHSH, CDR2 LQKENI.